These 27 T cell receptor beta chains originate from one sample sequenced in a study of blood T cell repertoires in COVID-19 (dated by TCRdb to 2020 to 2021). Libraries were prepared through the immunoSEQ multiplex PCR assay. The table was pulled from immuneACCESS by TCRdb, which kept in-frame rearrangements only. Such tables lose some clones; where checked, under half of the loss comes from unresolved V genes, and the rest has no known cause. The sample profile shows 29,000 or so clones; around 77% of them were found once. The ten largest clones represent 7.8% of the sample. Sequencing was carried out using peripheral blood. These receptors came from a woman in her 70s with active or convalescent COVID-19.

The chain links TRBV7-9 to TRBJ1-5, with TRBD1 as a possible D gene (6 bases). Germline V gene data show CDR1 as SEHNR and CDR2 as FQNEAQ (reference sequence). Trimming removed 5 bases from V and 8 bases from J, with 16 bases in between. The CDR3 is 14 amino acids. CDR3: CASSPRQDNKPQHF. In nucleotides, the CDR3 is TGTGCCAGCAGCCCGAGACAGGATAATAAGCCCCAGCATTTT.

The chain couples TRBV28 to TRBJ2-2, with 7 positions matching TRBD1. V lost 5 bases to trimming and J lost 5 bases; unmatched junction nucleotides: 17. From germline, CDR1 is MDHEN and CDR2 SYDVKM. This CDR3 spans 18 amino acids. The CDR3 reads CASSARTGGVWGTGELFF. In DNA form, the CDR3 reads TGTGCCAGCAGTGCCCGGACAGGTGGGGTGTGGGGGACCGGGGAGCTGTTTTTT.

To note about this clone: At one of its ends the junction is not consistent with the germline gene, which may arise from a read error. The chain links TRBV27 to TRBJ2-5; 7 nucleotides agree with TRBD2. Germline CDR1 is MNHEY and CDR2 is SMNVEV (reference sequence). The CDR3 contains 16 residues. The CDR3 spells CASNLSKEGRGETQYF. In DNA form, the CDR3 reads TGTGCCAGCAATTTAAGTAAGGAGGGGAGGGGAGAGACCCAGTACTTC.

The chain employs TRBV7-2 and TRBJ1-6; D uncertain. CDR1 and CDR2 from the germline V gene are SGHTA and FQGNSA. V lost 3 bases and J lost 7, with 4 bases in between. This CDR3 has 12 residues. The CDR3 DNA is TGTGCCAGCAGCTTGACAAATTCACCCCTCCACTTT. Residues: CASSLTNSPLHF.

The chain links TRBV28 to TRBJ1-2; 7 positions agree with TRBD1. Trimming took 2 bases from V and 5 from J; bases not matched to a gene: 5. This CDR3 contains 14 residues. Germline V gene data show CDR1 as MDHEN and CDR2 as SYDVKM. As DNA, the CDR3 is TGTGCCAGCAGTTTACAGGGGGGAGCGTATGGCTACACCTTC. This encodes CASSLQGGAYGYTF.

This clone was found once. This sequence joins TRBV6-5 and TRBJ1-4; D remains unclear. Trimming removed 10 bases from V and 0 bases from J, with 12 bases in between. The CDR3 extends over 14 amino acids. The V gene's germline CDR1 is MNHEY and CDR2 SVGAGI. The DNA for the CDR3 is TGTGCCACCAAGAGAGCAACAACTAATGAAAAACTGTTTTTT. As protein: CATKRATTNEKLFF.

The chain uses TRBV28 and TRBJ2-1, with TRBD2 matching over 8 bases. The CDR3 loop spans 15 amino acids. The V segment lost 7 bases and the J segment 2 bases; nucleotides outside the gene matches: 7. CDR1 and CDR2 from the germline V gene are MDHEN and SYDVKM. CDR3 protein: CASIPSLAAYNEQFF. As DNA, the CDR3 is TGTGCCAGCATCCCCTCACTAGCGGCCTACAATGAGCAGTTCTTC.

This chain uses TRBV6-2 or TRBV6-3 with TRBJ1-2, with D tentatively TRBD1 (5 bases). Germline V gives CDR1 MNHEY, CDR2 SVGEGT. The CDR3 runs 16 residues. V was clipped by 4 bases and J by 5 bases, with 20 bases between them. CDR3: CASSSTYTGGIYGYTF. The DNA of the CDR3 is TGTGCCAGCAGTTCAACCTACACAGGCGGGATATATGGCTACACCTTC.

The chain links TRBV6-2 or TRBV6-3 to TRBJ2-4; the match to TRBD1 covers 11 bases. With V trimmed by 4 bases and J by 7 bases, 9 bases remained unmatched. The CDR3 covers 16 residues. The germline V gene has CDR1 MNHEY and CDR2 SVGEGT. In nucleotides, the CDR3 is TGTGCCAGCAGTTCCTCGGGACAGGGGGAGCGGAACATTCAGTACTTC. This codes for CASSSSGQGERNIQYF.

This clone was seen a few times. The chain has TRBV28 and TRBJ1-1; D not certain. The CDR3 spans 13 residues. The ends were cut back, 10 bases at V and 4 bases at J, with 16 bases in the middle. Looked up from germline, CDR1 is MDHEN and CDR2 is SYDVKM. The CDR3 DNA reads TGTGCCACCTGTCTTAGGCAGGCCACTGAAGCTTTCTTT. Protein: CATCLRQATEAFF.

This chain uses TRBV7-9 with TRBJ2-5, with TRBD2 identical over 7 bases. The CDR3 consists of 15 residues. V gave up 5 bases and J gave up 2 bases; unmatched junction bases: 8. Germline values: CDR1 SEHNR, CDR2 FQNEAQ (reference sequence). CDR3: CASSPGTREQETQYF. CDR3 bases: TGTGCCAGCAGCCCAGGCACGCGGGAGCAAGAGACCCAGTACTTC.

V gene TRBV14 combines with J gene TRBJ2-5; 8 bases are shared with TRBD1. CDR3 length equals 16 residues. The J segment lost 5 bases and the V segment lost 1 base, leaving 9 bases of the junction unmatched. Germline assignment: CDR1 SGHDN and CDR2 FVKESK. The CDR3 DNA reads TGTGCCAGCAGCCAAGCCGGGACAGGAATAAAGGAGACCCAGTACTTC. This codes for CASSQAGTGIKETQYF.

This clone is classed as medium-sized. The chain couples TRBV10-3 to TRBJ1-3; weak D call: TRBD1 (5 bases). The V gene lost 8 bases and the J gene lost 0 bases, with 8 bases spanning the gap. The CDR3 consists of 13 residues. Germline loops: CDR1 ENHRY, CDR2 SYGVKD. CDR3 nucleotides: TGTGCCATCCGACAGCCCTCTGGAAACACCATATATTTT. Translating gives CAIRQPSGNTIYF.

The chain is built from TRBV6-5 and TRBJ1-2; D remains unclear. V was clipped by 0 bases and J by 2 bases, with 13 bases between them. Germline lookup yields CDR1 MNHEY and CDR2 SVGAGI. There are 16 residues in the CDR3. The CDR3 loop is CASSYSRPFRNYGYTF. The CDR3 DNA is TGTGCCAGCAGTTACTCGAGGCCGTTCCGGAACTATGGCTACACCTTC.

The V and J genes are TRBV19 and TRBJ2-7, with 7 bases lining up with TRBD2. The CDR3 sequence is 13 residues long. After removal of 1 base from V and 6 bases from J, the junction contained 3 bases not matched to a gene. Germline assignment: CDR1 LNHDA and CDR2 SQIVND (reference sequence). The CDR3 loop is CASSIGREGEQYF. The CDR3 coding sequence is TGTGCCAGTAGTATAGGCAGGGAGGGCGAGCAGTACTTC.

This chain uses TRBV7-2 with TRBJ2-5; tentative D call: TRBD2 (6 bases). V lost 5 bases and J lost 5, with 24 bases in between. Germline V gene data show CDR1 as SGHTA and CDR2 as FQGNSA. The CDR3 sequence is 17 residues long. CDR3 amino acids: CASSPVTGDLQVETQYF. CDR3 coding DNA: TGTGCCAGCAGCCCAGTAACTGGGGACTTACAAGTGGAGACCCAGTACTTC.

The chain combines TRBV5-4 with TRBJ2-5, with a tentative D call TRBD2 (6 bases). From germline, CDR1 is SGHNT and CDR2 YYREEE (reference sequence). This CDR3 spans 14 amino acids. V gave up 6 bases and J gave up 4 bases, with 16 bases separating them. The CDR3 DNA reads TGTGCCAGCACCCGACCTGGGGGGATAGAGACCCAGTACTTC. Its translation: CASTRPGGIETQYF.

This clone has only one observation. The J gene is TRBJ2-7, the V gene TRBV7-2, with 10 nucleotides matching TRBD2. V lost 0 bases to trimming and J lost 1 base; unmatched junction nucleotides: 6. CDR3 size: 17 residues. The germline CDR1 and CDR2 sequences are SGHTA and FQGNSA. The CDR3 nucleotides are TGTGCCAGCAGCTTAGCGCCAAGCGGGAGGGTGTCCTACGAGCAGTACTTC. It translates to CASSLAPSGRVSYEQYF. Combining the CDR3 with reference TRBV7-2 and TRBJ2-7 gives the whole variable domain GAGVSQSPSNKVTEKGKDVELRCDPISGHTALYWYRQSLGQGLEFLIYFQGNSAPDKSGLPSDRFSAERTGGSVSTLTIQRTQQEDSAVYLCASSLAPSGRVSYEQYFGPGTRLTVT.

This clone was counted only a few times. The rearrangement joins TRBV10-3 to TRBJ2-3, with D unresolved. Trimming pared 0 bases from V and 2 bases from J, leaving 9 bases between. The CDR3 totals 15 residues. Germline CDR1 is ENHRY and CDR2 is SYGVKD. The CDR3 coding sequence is TGTGCCATCAGTGAGTCTAGAACTCCCACAGATACGCAGTATTTT. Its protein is CAISESRTPTDTQYF.

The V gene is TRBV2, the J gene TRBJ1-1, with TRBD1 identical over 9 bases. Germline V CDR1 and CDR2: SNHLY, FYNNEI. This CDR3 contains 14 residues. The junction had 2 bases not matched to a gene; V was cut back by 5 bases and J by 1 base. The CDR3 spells CASSLGQGNTEAFF. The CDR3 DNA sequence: TGTGCCAGCAGTTTGGGACAGGGGAACACTGAAGCTTTCTTT.

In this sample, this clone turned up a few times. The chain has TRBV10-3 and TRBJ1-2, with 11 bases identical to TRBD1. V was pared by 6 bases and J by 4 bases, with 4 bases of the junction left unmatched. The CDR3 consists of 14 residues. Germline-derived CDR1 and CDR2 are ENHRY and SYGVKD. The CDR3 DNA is TGTGCCATCAGCCTCGGACAGGGGGCCTATGGCTACACCTTC. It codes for CAISLGQGAYGYTF.

The CDR3 coding sequence is TGTGCCAGCAGCCAAGAGAAGGACAGGTTTAACACTGAAGCTTTCTTT. Its translation is CASSQEKDRFNTEAFF. The chain combines TRBV14 with TRBJ1-1, with 7 nucleotides matching TRBD1. The trim removed 0 bases at V and 2 bases at J, leaving 6 bases unmatched. The CDR3 has 16 residues. CDR1 and CDR2 from the germline V gene are SGHDN and FVKESK.

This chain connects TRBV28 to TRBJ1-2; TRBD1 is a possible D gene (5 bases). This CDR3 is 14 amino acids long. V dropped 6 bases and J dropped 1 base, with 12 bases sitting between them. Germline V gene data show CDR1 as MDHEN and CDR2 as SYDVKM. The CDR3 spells CASRLGGDNYGYTF. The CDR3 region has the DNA TGTGCCAGCAGGCTCGGGGGGGATAACTATGGCTACACCTTC.

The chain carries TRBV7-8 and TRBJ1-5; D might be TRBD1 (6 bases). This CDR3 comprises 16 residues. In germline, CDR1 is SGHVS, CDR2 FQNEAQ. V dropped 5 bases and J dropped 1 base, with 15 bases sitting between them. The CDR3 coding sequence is TGTGCCAGCAGCCCACGGACAGTAACGAGCAATCAGCCCCAGCATTTT. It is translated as CASSPRTVTSNQPQHF.

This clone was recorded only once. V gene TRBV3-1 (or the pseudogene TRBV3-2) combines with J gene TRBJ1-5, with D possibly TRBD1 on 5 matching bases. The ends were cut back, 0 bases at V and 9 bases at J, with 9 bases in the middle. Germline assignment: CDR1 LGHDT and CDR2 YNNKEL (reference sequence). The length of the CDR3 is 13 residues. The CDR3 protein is CASSQDRGTPQHF. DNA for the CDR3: TGTGCCAGCAGCCAAGACCGGGGGACGCCCCAGCATTTT.

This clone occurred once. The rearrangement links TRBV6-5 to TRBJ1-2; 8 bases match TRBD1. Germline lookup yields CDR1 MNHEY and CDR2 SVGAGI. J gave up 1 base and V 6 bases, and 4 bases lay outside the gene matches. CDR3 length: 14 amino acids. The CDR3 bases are TGTGCCAGCAGAAGGACAGGGAGTAACTATGGCTACACCTTC. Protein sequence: CASRRTGSNYGYTF.

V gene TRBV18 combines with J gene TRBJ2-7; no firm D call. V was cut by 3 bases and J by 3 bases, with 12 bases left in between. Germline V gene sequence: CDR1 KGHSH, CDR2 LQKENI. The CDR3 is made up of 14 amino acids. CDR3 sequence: CASSPSPVVYEQYF. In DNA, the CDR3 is TGTGCCAGCTCACCGAGTCCCGTGGTCTACGAGCAGTACTTC.